These 22 T cell receptor beta chains came from one sample sequenced in a study of blood T cell repertoires in COVID-19. Profiling relied on immunoSEQ multiplex PCR, and the TCRdb table lists in-frame clones only, not all of them. The sample lists about 180,000 clones; under 85% were seen once. The specimen sequenced was peripheral blood. These TCRs come from a woman in her 70s with COVID-19, enrolled during active disease.

This clone appeared once. This chain links TRBV6-6 with TRBJ1-5; 12 nucleotides align to TRBD1. The CDR3 has 16 residues. V lost 8 bases and J lost 6; bases outside the gene matches: 11. Germline V gives CDR1 MNHNY, CDR2 SVGAGI (reference sequence). The CDR3 DNA sequence: TGTGCCAGCTTCCCTTGGGGACAGGGGGCAGTTCAGCCCCAGCATTTT. It yields the protein CASFPWGQGAVQPQHF.

This chain joins TRBV7-9 and TRBJ2-5, with a possible D match to TRBD1 (6 bases). This CDR3 spans 14 amino acids. V lost 0 bases to trimming and J lost 5 bases, with 10 bases between them. Germline V CDR1 and CDR2: SEHNR, FQNEAQ (reference sequence). The CDR3 reads CASSLAKGVETQYF. CDR3 DNA: TGTGCCAGCAGCTTAGCGAAGGGGGTGGAGACCCAGTACTTC.

A word on this clone: The sample holds other DNA sequences that translate to the same CDR3. The chain joins TRBV18 to TRBJ2-2; D gene uncertain. The V gene lost 3 bases and the J gene lost 0 bases, with 5 bases spanning the gap. Germline-derived CDR1 and CDR2 are KGHSH and LQKENI. The length of the CDR3 is 14 residues. DNA of the CDR3: TGTGCCAGCTCACCGTCAGCGAACACCGGGGAGCTGTTTTTT. Amino acid sequence: CASSPSANTGELFF.

V is TRBV7-2 and J is TRBJ1-5; unclear D gene. There are 15 residues in the CDR3. CDR1 SGHTA and CDR2 FQGNSA come from the germline V gene. V dropped 2 bases and J dropped 1 base, with 9 bases sitting between them. The CDR3 nucleotides are TGTGCCAGCAGCTTAAAGCCTTTCAGCAATCAGCCCCAGCATTTT. It encodes CASSLKPFSNQPQHF. Full variable domain (remainder filled in from reference TRBV7-2 and TRBJ1-5): GAGVSQSPSNKVTEKGKDVELRCDPISGHTALYWYRQSLGQGLEFLIYFQGNSAPDKSGLPSDRFSAERTGGSVSTLTIQRTQQEDSAVYLCASSLKPFSNQPQHFGDGTRLSIL.

The chain recombines TRBV7-9 with TRBJ1-2; 10 nucleotides line up with TRBD1. Germline CDR1 reads SEHNR; CDR2 reads FQNEAQ (reference sequence). This CDR3 is built from 15 residues. The J segment lost 8 bases and the V segment lost 4 bases, leaving 10 bases of the junction unmatched. Here the CDR3 reads CASSSDRGRAGGYTF. The DNA of the CDR3 is TGTGCCAGCAGCTCAGACAGGGGGCGGGCAGGCGGCTACACCTTC.

The V call is TRBV15, the J call TRBJ1-2; 8 nucleotides align to TRBD1. Germline CDR1 and CDR2: LNHNV and YYDKDF (reference sequence). Trimming cost V 0 bases and J 4 bases; bases outside gene matches: 4. The CDR3 is 15 residues long. The CDR3 loop reads CATSRDRGTGYGYTF. In DNA form, the CDR3 reads TGTGCCACCAGCAGAGATCGTGGGACAGGCTATGGCTACACCTTC.

The chain uses TRBV28 and TRBJ1-1; D gene unclear. Germline lookup yields CDR1 MDHEN and CDR2 SYDVKM. The CDR3 contains 13 residues. V was clipped by 4 bases and J by 6 bases, with 12 bases between them. CDR3 sequence reads: CASSYPLRPEAFF. CDR3 bases: TGTGCCAGCAGTTACCCTCTCAGGCCTGAAGCTTTCTTT. The full variable domain, rest sourced from reference TRBV28 and TRBJ1-1, is DVKVTQSSRYLVKRTGEKVFLECVQDMDHENMFWYRQDPGLGLRLIYFSYDVKMKEKGDIPEGYSVSREKKERFSLILESASTNQTSMYLCASSYPLRPEAFFGQGTRLTVV.

The chain employs TRBV19 and TRBJ2-5, with D uncertain. Between the trimmed V and J ends, which lost 5 bases and 1 base, there was a span of 14 bases. Germline CDR1 LNHDA, CDR2 SQIVND (reference sequence). CDR3 length equals 15 residues. The CDR3 loop is CASSSGQHAQETQYF. In DNA form, the CDR3 reads TGTGCCAGTAGTTCGGGTCAGCATGCCCAAGAGACCCAGTACTTC.

The V and J genes are TRBV5-1 and TRBJ2-1; 7 bases are a match to TRBD2. V was clipped by 4 bases and J by 0 bases; unmatched bases: 16. Germline V gene sequence: CDR1 SGHRS, CDR2 YFSETQ. The CDR3 has 19 residues. The CDR3 DNA is TGCGCCAGCAGCAAAGTATGGGGGGGAGGTCCGAGCTCCTACAATGAGCAGTTCTTC. It encodes CASSKVWGGGPSSYNEQFF.

The genes are TRBV5-4 and TRBJ2-2, with 7 bases identical to TRBD1. V shed 0 bases, J shed 7 bases, and the junction held 6 bases outside the gene matches. CDR3 length equals 15 residues. The germline CDR1 and CDR2 sequences are SGHNT and YYREEE (reference sequence). Here the CDR3 reads CASSLGQGEIGELFF. CDR3 bases: TGTGCCAGCAGCTTGGGACAGGGCGAGATCGGGGAGCTGTTTTTT.

The V gene is TRBV7-9, the J gene TRBJ1-1; 8 positions match TRBD1. This CDR3 comprises 14 residues. The V segment lost 4 bases and the J segment 3 bases; nucleotides outside the gene matches: 4. Germline-derived CDR1 and CDR2 are SEHNR and FQNEAQ (reference sequence). CDR3: CASSSLTGDTEAFF. CDR3 in DNA: TGTGCCAGCAGCTCTTTGACAGGGGACACTGAAGCTTTCTTT. Looking up the rest from reference TRBV7-9 and TRBJ1-1 gives the full variable domain: DTGVSQNPRHKITKRGQNVTFRCDPISEHNRLYWYRQTLGQGPEFLTYFQNEAQLEKSRLLSDRFSAERPKGSFSTLEIQRTEQGDSAMYLCASSSLTGDTEAFFGQGTRLTVV.

The gene calls are TRBV6-1 and TRBJ2-5, with D unclear. The germline V and J ends were trimmed by 2 bases and 5 bases, with 3 bases remaining between them. The CDR3 is 11 amino acids. Germline lookup yields CDR1 MNHNS and CDR2 SASEGT. The DNA for the CDR3 is TGTGCCAGCAGTGAACGGGAGACCCAGTACTTC. This codes for CASSERETQYF.

The chain has TRBV21-1 and TRBJ2-3; whether TRBD1, the table's D call, matches the DNA was not checked. TRBV21-1 is deemed a pseudogene. CDR3 length: 21 amino acids. The DNA of the CDR3 is TGTGCCAGCATTCCACTATATTACCCGGCCCGTTCCCCTGGGGCCACAGATACGCAGTATTTT. Translation: CASIPLYYPARSPGATDTQYF.

The rearrangement uses TRBV4-1 and TRBJ1-1; 9 nucleotides agree with TRBD1. Trimming removed 8 bases from V and 4 bases from J; junction bases left unmatched: 8. Germline V gives CDR1 MGHRA, CDR2 YSYEKL. This CDR3 has 14 residues. DNA of the CDR3: TGCGCCAGCTGCTTAACACAGGGGGCCACTGAAGCTTTCTTT. Encoded protein: CASCLTQGATEAFF.

V usage is TRBV7-3 and J usage is TRBJ2-1, with 7 nucleotides matching TRBD2. Germline loops: CDR1 SGHTA, CDR2 FQGTGA. V shed 4 bases and J 14 bases; nucleotides not matched to a gene: 11. This CDR3 is 13 amino acids long. CDR3 in amino acids: CASSSQRGTQEFF. The CDR3 nucleotides are TGTGCCAGCAGCTCTCAGCGGGGCACCCAGGAGTTCTTC.

This clone occurred a few times. The chain carries TRBV10-1 and TRBJ2-5, with 10 bases aligning to TRBD2. The CDR3 is 15 residues long. V gave up 6 bases and J gave up 5 bases; unmatched junction bases: 9. Germline V CDR1 and CDR2: WNHNN, SYGVQD (reference sequence). The CDR3: CASSSSGRAGETQYF. The CDR3 DNA follows: TGCGCCAGCAGCTCCAGCGGGAGGGCCGGGGAGACCCAGTACTTC.

This clone appeared once. The chain links TRBV7-9 to TRBJ1-2; 7 positions match TRBD1. The CDR3 sequence is 15 residues long. V lost 5 bases, J lost 6 bases, and 12 bases stayed unmatched. CDR1 and CDR2 from the germline V gene are SEHNR and FQNEAQ (reference sequence). CDR3 nucleotide sequence: TGTGCCAGCAGCCCCCAGGGGATAGGGGGCGATGGCTACACCTTC. Translation gives CASSPQGIGGDGYTF.

The CDR3 sequence: CASTQRGPSYNSPLHF. The CDR3 DNA reads TGTGCCAGCACCCAAAGGGGGCCCTCCTATAATTCACCCCTCCACTTT. The chain employs TRBV28 and TRBJ1-6; 7 nucleotides line up with TRBD1. The V segment lost 7 bases and the J segment 0 bases; nucleotides outside the gene matches: 6. The CDR3 is 16 residues long. CDR1 is MDHEN and CDR2 is SYDVKM in the germline V gene.

The chain employs TRBV19 and TRBJ1-1; 11 nucleotides agree with TRBD1. V shed 5 bases, J shed 0 bases, and the junction held 5 bases outside the gene matches. The CDR3 extends over 16 amino acids. The germline V gene has CDR1 LNHDA and CDR2 SQIVND (reference sequence). This CDR3 reads CASSEDRGLMNTEAFF. The CDR3 nucleotides read TGTGCCAGTAGTGAGGACAGGGGGCTGATGAACACTGAAGCTTTCTTT. The variable domain in full, with the rest retrieved from reference TRBV19 and TRBJ1-1, is DGGITQSPKYLFRKEGQNVTLSCEQNLNHDAMYWYRQDPGQGLRLIYYSQIVNDFQKGDIAEGYSVSREKKESFPLTVTSAQKNPTAFYLCASSEDRGLMNTEAFFGQGTRLTVV.

V and J are TRBV18 and TRBJ1-1, with 10 bases identical to TRBD1. CDR3 length: 14 amino acids. The germline CDR1 and CDR2 sequences are KGHSH and LQKENI. V shed 3 bases, J shed 4 bases, and the junction held 2 bases outside the gene matches. CDR3 nucleotide sequence: TGTGCCAGCTCACCCGGGACAGGGGTCACTGAAGCTTTCTTT. Translation: CASSPGTGVTEAFF. Supplemented by reference TRBV18 and TRBJ1-1, the full variable domain reads NAGVMQNPRHLVRRRGQEARLRCSPMKGHSHVYWYRQLPEEGLKFMVYLQKENIIDESGMPKERFSAEFPKEGPSILRIQQVVRGDSAAYFCASSPGTGVTEAFFGQGTRLTVV.

The CDR3 region has the DNA TGTGCCAGCACTCTGGGACAGGGTAACACTGAAGCTTTCTTT. Protein product: CASTLGQGNTEAFF. The rearrangement uses TRBV28 and TRBJ1-1; 9 bases are shared with TRBD1. In germline, CDR1 is MDHEN, CDR2 SYDVKM. The CDR3 sequence is 14 residues long. The V and J ends lost 7 bases and 2 bases, in that order; junction bases with no gene match: 5.

This clone has a handful of counts. The V and J genes are TRBV3-1 (or the pseudogene TRBV3-2) and TRBJ2-2, with 8 bases that match TRBD1. CDR3 length: 16 residues. Germline CDR1 and CDR2: LGHDT and YNNKEL (reference sequence). The V and J ends lost 4 bases and 6 bases, in that order; junction bases with no gene match: 10. For the CDR3, the DNA is TGTGCCAGCAGCCCACCCCAGGGGGCGCCTCCCGGGGAGCTGTTTTTT. Its translation: CASSPPQGAPPGELFF.